The 10 T cell receptor beta chains below all came from one sample that was sequenced in a study of T cell responses to AZD1222 COVID-19 vaccine. Some clones are missing from TCRdb's copy, which holds only in-frame ones; the method was immunoSEQ multiplex PCR. Seen here are about 85,000 clones, just over 85% observed once, and the top ten hold over 7.5%. Material: peripheral blood, obtained on day 0 of AZD1222 vaccination. All receptors come from an adult in good health.

The chain employs TRBV19 and TRBJ2-3; tentative D call: TRBD2 (6 bases). The CDR3 has 16 residues. Per the germline V gene, CDR1 is LNHDA and CDR2 is SQIVND (reference sequence). V lost 1 base and J lost 6, with 17 bases in between. The CDR3 nucleotides read TGTGCCAGTAGTATAGGGGGTAGCGGCCTTTTGGATACGCAGTATTTT. This encodes CASSIGGSGLLDTQYF.

This clone was counted a few times. V gene TRBV29-1 combines with J gene TRBJ2-1; the match to TRBD2 covers 9 bases. The CDR3 consists of 14 residues. J lost 5 bases, V lost 4 bases, and 6 bases had no gene match. Germline assignment: CDR1 SQVTM and CDR2 ANQGSEA. Written as DNA, the CDR3 is TGCAGCGTTGGGCTAGCGGGATTCAACAATGAGCAGTTCTTC. As protein: CSVGLAGFNNEQFF.

The gene calls are TRBV6-5 and TRBJ1-2, with 7 bases fitting TRBD1. Trimming at V came to 2 bases and at J to 2 bases, leaving 2 bases not matched to a gene. CDR1 is MNHEY, CDR2 SVGAGI, per germline. The CDR3 has 14 residues. CDR3 nucleotides: TGTGCCAGCAGTTACGGACAGGCGAACTATGGCTACACCTTC. Residues: CASSYGQANYGYTF.

V is TRBV23-1 and J is TRBJ1-4; D ambiguous. TRBV23-1 is recorded as an ORF, its role being uncertain. There are 12 residues in the CDR3. V was cut by 10 bases and J by 11 bases, with 17 bases left in between. CDR3 residues: CAKASGVSKLFF. CDR3 DNA sequence: TGCGCCAAAGCCTCCGGGGTTTCTAAACTGTTTTTT.

J is TRBJ2-3 and V is TRBV11-3, with D possibly TRBD1 on 5 matching bases. V lost 5 bases to trimming and J lost 5 bases, with 14 bases between them. CDR1 and CDR2 from the germline V gene are SGHNT and YENEEA. This CDR3 has 14 residues. The CDR3 here is CASSLIGVVDTQYF. CDR3 sequence (DNA): TGTGCCAGCAGCCTGATAGGGGTTGTAGATACGCAGTATTTT.

The DNA of the CDR3 is TGTGCCAGCAGCTTAAGGTTGGACGGGGAGCTGTTTTTT. Translation: CASSLRLDGELFF. The gene calls are TRBV7-9 and TRBJ2-2; no clear D gene. Germline CDR1 and CDR2: SEHNR and FQNEAQ (reference sequence). CDR3 length equals 13 residues. The V and J ends lost 2 bases and 7 bases respectively, with 8 bases between them.

This clone turned up a few times. For the CDR3, the DNA is TGTGCCAGCACCCTTCCTAGCGGGAGGATGGATGAGCAGTTCTTC. Translation gives CASTLPSGRMDEQFF. This chain links TRBV6-5 with TRBJ2-1; 11 positions match TRBD2. CDR3 size: 15 residues. Per germline, CDR1 MNHEY and CDR2 SVGAGI. The J segment lost 8 bases and the V segment lost 7 bases, leaving 10 bases of the junction unmatched.

V gene TRBV19 combines with J gene TRBJ1-5; no clear D gene. V was shortened by 1 base and J by 1 base, with 8 bases between the two germline ends. CDR3 length equals 15 residues. Germline V lookup: CDR1 LNHDA, CDR2 SQIVND (reference sequence). The CDR3: CASSIVRESNQPQHF. Written as DNA, the CDR3 is TGTGCCAGTAGTATAGTACGAGAGAGCAATCAGCCCCAGCATTTT.

The CDR3, as DNA: TGTGCCAGAAGCCCCGAGAGGACCGGGGAGCTGTTTTTT. Translating gives CARSPERTGELFF. The chain is built from TRBV5-3 and TRBJ2-2; D gene uncertain. TRBV5-3 is an ORF, and what it does is uncertain. The CDR3 has 13 residues. Trimming left V 4 bases short and J 5 bases short, with 9 bases between.

This clone was found once. The rearrangement links TRBV12-3 or TRBV12-4 to TRBJ1-6; no reliable D call. There are 12 residues in the CDR3. V was pared by 0 bases and J by 10 bases, with 4 bases between. The CDR3 here is CASSLAGSPLHF. The CDR3 DNA reads TGTGCCAGCAGTTTAGCCGGCTCACCCCTCCACTTT.